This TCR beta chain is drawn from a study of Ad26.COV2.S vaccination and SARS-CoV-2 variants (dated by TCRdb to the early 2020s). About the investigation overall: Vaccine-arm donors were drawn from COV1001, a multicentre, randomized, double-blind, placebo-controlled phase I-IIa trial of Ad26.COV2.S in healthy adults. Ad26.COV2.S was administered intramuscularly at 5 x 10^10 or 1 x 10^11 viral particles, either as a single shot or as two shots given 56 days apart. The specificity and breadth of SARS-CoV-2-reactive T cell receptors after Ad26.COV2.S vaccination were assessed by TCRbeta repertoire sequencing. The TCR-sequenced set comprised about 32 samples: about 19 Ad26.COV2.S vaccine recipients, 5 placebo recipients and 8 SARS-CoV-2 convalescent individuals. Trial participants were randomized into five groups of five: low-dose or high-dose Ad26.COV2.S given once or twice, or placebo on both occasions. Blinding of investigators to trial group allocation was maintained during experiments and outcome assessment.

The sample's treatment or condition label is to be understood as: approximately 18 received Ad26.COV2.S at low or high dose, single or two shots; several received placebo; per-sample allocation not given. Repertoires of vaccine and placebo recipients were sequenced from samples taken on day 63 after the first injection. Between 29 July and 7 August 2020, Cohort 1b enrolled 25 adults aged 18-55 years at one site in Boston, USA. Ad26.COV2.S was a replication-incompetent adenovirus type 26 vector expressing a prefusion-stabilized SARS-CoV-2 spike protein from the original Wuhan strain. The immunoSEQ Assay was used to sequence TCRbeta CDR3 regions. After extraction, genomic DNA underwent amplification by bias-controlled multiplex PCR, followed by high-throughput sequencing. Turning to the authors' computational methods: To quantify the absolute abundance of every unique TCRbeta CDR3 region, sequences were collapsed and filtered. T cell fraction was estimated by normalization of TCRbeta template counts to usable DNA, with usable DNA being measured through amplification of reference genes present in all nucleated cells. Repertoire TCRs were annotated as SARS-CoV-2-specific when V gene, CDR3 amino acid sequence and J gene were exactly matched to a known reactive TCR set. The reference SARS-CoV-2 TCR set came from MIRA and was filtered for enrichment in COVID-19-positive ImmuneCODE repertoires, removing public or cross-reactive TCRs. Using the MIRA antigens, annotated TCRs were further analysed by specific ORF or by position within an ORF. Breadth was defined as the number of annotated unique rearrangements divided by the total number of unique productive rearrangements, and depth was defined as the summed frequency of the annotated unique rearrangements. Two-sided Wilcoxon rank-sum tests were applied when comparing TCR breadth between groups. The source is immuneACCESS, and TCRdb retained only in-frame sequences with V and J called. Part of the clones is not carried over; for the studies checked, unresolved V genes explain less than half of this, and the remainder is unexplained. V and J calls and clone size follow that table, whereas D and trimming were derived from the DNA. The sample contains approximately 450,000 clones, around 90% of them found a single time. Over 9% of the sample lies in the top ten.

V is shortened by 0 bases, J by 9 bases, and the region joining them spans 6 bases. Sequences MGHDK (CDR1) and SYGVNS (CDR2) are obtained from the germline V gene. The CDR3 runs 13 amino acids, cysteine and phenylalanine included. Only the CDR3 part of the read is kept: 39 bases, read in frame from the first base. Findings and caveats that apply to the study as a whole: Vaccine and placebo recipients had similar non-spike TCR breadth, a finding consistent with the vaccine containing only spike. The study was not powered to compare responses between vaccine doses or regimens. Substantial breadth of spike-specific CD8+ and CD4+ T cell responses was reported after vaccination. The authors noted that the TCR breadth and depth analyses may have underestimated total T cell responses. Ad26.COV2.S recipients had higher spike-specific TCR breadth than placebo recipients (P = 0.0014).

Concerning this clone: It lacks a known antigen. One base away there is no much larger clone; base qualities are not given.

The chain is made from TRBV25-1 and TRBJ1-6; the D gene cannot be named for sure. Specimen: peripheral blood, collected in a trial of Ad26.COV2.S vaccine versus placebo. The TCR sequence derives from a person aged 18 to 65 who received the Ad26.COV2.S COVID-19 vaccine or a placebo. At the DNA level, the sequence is TGTGCCAGCAGTGAATATTCAGGTTCACCCCTCCACTTT. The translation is CASSEYSGSPLHF.